The clone carrying this T cell receptor beta chain was recorded once. Its antigen remains unknown. Its ends do not fully match the called genes, so a read error is possible. The sample comes from a study of cytomegalovirus exposure and HLA in healthy donors. Background on the study: Earlier findings included roughly 100 million unique TCR beta sequences obtained from about 170 million T cells. Findings and caveats of the study: Later analysis reportedly placed an Asian-associated ancestry cluster below the roughly 700-donor mean in N-insertions. In a later analysis, CMV-associated beta chains were mostly HLA-associated, it appeared. Three CMV-associated chains were confirmed in vitro to be specific for CMV antigens.

13 Jbeta primers and 60 Vbeta primers were used for the PCR. Produced via immunoSEQ multiplex PCR; TCRdb's table is partial and in-frame only. The table records 150,000 or so clones, approximately 73% of them present only once. The clonotype comes from a woman under 30 in good health and CMV-seronegative. The sequenced sample consisted of PBMCs.

Here the CDR3 DNA reads TGTGCCAGCAGCTTTGACAGGGGTACTCAGTCCCAGCATTTT. It codes for CASSFDRGTQSQHF. The chain couples TRBV7-2 to TRBJ1-5, with TRBD1 matching over 8 bases. There are 14 residues in the CDR3. CDR1 is SGHTA and CDR2 is FQGNSA in the germline V gene. Combining the CDR3 with reference TRBV7-2 and TRBJ1-5 gives the whole variable domain GAGVSQSPSNKVTEKGKDVELRCDPISGHTALYWYRQSLGQGLEFLIYFQGNSAPDKSGLPSDRFSAERTGGSVSTLTIQRTQQEDSAVYLCASSFDRGTQSQHFGDGTRLSIL.